This T cell receptor (beta chain) was identified during a study of CD4 T cells in relation to SARS-CoV-2 and coronaviruses. Study details: Convalescent patients had median age roughly 38 years, range roughly 20 to 72. Of the patients, under 10 were male, 4 female, two Hispanic. Notes on the study in general: According to naive versus memory sequencing, detected responses are memory recall, not newly primed.

CD4 enrichment then naive enrichment separated naive from memory CD4+ cells. The CDR3 is made up of 19 amino acids. In germline, CDR1 is SGHTS, CDR2 YDEGEE. The junction had 12 bases not matched to a gene; V was cut back by 4 bases and J by 0 bases. The protocol was immunoSEQ multiplex PCR, while the TCRdb copy is restricted to in-frame clones and leaves out a portion. Of about 36,000 clones in the sample, around 80% were seen once. Notes on this clone: Its antigen remains unknown.

This chain joins TRBV5-8 and TRBJ2-1; 11 positions match TRBD2. Sample: memory CD4+ T cells from PBMCs, cultured in vitro. The sequence was collected from an adult with COVID-19. The CDR3 bases are TGTGCCAGCAGCCCCCTCCGGGGCCTAGCGGGAGGCTCCTACAATGAGCAGTTCTTC. Protein product: CASSPLRGLAGGSYNEQFF.